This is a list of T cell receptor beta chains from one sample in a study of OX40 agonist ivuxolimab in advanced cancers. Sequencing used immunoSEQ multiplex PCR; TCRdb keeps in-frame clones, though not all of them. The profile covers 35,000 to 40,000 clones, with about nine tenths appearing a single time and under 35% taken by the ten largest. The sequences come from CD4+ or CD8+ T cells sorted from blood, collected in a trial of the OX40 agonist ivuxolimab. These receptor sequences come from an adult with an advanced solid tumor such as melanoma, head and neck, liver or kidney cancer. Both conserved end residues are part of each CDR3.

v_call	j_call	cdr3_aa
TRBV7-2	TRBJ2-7	CASSNQQGSSYEQYF
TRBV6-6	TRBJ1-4	CASSYVAGGEKLFF
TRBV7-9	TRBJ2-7	CASSGRSSYEQYF
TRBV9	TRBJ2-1	CASLRAGGSEQFF
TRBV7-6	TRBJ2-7	CASSLVGQGAYEQYF
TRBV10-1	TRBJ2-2	CASSISGGADTGELFF
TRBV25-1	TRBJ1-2	CASYETGGRHGYTF
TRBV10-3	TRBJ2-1	CAHSAESYNEQFF
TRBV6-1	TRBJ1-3	CASSELFWFDSSGNTIYF
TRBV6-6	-	CASIAGTYEQYF
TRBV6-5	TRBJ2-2	CASSYGTGPYTGELFF
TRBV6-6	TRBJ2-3	CASSYAGLRTDTQYF
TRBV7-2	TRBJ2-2	CASSLDRDTGELFF
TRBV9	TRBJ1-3	CASSVDWGGHSPSGNTIYF
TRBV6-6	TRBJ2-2	CASRAQNTGELFF
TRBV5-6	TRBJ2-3	CASSLLDRGTDTQYF